The 2 T cell receptor beta chains in this list originate from one sample, sequenced in a study of cytomegalovirus exposure and HLA in healthy donors. In the PCR, 60 Vbeta and 13 Jbeta primers were used. The repertoire was sequenced with immunoSEQ multiplex PCR; TCRdb's copy has only in-frame clones and lacks some. Here the sample spans around 61,000 clones, roughly 80% being singletons. The sequenced sample consisted of PBMCs. These TCRs come from a man aged 35-49 years in good health and CMV-seronegative.

This sequence joins TRBV9 and TRBJ1-1; tentative D call: TRBD1 (5 bases). V lost 0 bases to trimming and J lost 5 bases, with 14 bases between them. Germline CDR1 and CDR2: SGDLS and YYNGEE. This CDR3 spans 15 amino acids. The CDR3 nucleotides are TGTGCCAGCAGCGTAGCGCCCACGGGGGAAACTGAAGCTTTCTTT. Translated, it gives CASSVAPTGETEAFF.

This sequence joins TRBV30 and TRBJ1-1; D remains ambiguous. Germline V gives CDR1 GTSNPN, CDR2 SVGIG (reference sequence). V was trimmed by 3 bases and J by 1 base, leaving 12 bases between them. The CDR3 sequence is 14 residues long. The CDR3 DNA reads TGTGCCTGGAGGGAGGGCCCGGAGAACACTGAAGCTTTCTTT. Translation gives CAWREGPENTEAFF.